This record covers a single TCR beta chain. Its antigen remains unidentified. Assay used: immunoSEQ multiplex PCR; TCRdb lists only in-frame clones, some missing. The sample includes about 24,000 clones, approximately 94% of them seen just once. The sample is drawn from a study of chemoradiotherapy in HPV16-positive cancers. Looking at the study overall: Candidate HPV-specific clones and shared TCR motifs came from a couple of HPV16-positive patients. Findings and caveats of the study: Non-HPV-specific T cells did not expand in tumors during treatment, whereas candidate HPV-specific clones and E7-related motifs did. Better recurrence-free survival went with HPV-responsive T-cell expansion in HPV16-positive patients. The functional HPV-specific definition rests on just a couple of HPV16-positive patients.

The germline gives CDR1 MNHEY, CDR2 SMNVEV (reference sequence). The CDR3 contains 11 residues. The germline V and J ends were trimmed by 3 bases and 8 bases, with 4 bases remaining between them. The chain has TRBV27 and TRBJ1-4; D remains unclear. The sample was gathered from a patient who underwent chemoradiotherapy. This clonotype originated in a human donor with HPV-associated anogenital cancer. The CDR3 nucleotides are TGTGCCAGCAGTTTGGGAGAAAAACTGTTTTTT. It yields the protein CASSLGEKLFF.